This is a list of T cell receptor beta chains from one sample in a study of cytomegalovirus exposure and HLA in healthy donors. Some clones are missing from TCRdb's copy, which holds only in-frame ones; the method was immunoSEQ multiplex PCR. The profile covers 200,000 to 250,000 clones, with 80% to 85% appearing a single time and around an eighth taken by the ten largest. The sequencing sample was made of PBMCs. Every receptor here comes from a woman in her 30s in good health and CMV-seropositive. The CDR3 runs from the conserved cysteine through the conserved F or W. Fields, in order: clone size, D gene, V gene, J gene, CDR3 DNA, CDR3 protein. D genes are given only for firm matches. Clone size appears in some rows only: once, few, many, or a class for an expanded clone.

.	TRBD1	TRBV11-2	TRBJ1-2	TGTGCCAGCAGCTTTCAGGGGGATGGCTACACCTTC	CASSFQGDGYTF
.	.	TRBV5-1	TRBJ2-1	TGCGCCAGCAGCTTCGGGGTCGCCTACAATGAGCAGTTCTTC	CASSFGVAYNEQFF
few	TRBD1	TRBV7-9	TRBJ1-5	TGTGCCAGCAGCTTCAGCGGACAGGGTTCCAATCAGCCCCAGCATTTT	CASSFSGQGSNQPQHF
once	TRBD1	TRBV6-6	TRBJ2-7	TGTGCCAGCACTACAGGGGGTGAGCAGTACTTC	CASTTGGEQYF
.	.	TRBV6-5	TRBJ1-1	TGTGCCAGCAGTTACTCGAGCCCAAGGGGGGACACTGAAGCTTTCTTT	CASSYSSPRGDTEAFF
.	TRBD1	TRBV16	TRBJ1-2	TGTGCCAGCAGTCGACAGGGAACGGATGGCTACACCTTC	CASSRQGTDGYTF
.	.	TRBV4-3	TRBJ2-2	TGCGCCAGCAGCCACCCCTACCCCTGGACAGTGAACACCGGGGAGCTGTTTTTT	CASSHPYPWTVNTGELFF
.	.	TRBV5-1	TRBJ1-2	TGCGCCAGCAGCAGGGAGTACCGCTCGGAAGGCTACACCTTC	CASSREYRSEGYTF
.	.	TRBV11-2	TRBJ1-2	TGTGCCAGCAGCCACGTCCGATATGGCTACACCTTC	CASSHVRYGYTF
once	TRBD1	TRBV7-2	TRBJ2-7	TGTGCCAGCAGCTTAGGGAGACAGGGAGTCGGGCAGTACTTC	CASSLGRQGVGQYF
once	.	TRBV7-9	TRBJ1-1	TGTGCCAGCAGCCCCGCGGAGGGGCGTTGGATGAACACTGAAGCTTTCTTT	CASSPAEGRWMNTEAFF
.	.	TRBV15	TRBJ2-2	TGTGCCACCAGCACTTACACCGGGGAGCTGTTTTTT	CATSTYTGELFF
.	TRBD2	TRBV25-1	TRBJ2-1	TGTGCCAGCAGTGGGACTAGCGCGTTCAGCTCCTACAATGAGCAGTTCTTC	CASSGTSAFSSYNEQFF
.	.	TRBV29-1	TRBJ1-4	TGCAGCGTTTCCTATTTAACTAATGAAAAACTGTTTTTT	CSVSYLTNEKLFF
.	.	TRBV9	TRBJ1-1	TGTGCCAGCAGCGTAGAAGTGGGGACTGAAGCTTTCTTT	CASSVEVGTEAFF
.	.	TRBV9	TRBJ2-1	TGTGCCAGCAGCGTAGGAGATAATGAGCAGTTCTTC	CASSVGDNEQFF
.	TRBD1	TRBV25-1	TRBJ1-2	TGTGCCAGCTCTACACCGGGACAGCTTTATGGCTACACCTTC	CASSTPGQLYGYTF
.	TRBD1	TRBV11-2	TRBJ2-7	TGTGCCAGCAGCTCCTCCGGGACAGGGTACTACGAGCAGTACTTC	CASSSSGTGYYEQYF
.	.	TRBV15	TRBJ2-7	TGTGCCACCAGCAGAGATCTCGGGGGCTCCTACGAGCAGTACTTC	CATSRDLGGSYEQYF
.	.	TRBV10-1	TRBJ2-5	TGCGCCAGCAGTGAGTCAAGGGGGACCCAAGAGACCCAGTACTTC	CASSESRGTQETQYF
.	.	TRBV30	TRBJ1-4	TGTGCCTGGAGTGTAAAGTCCTTTGGGAATGCAAAACTGTTTTTT	CAWSVKSFGNAKLFF
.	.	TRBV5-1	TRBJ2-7	TGCGCCAGCAGCTATAGCGGCGAGTCCTACGAGCAGTACTTC	CASSYSGESYEQYF
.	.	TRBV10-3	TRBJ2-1	TGTGCCATCAGTGAGGACCGACGGGATAAGAATGAGCAGTTCTTC	CAISEDRRDKNEQFF
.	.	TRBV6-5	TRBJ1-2	TGTGCCAGCAGTTACCCGGGGGGCGGTCTCGATGGCTACACCTTC	CASSYPGGGLDGYTF
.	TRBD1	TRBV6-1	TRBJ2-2	TGTGCCAGCAGGGACAGGGGTAACACCGGGGAGCTGTTTTTT	CASRDRGNTGELFF
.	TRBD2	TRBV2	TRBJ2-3	TGTGCCAGCAAGCGGGAGGGGGGAGATACGCAGTATTTT	CASKREGGDTQYF
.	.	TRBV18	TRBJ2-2	TGTGCCAGCTCACCACGCAGGAAACAGGAGGATACCGGGGAGCTGTTTTTT	CASSPRRKQEDTGELFF
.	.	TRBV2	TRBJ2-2	TGTGCCAGCAGTGAAGTTGGACCCCAGACCGGGGAGCTGTTTTTT	CASSEVGPQTGELFF
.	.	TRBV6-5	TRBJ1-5	TGTGCCAGCAGCCGGACACCCCTCCAGCCCCAGCATTTT	CASSRTPLQPQHF
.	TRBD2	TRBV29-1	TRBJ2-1	TGCAGCGCCCGACTAGCGAGAGGGGACAATGAGCAGTTCTTC	CSARLARGDNEQFF
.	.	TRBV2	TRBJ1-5	TGTGCCAGCAGTCCCGGTCGGGGCAGCAATCAGCCCCAGCATTTT	CASSPGRGSNQPQHF
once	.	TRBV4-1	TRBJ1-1	TGCGCCAGCAGCCAGTTCCGGGACAACCCAGAAGAAGCTTTCTTT	CASSQFRDNPEEAFF
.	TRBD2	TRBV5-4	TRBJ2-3	TGTGCCAGCAGCCCGGGACTACCCACAGATACGCAGTATTTT	CASSPGLPTDTQYF
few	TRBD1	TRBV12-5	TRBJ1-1	TGTGCTAGTGGCCTACAAACGACAGGGTTGAGCACTGAAGCTTTCTTT	CASGLQTTGLSTEAFF
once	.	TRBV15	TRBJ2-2	TGTGCCACCAGCCGCCACCCTACGACCAACACCGGGGAGCTGTTTTTT	CATSRHPTTNTGELFF
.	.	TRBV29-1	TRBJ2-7	TGCAGCGTTGAAGAAAGTGGGCTCTACGAGCAGTACTTC	CSVEESGLYEQYF
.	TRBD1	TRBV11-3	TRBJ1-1	TGTGCCAGCAGCCCCGGGACAGGGCCCGACACTGAAGCTTTCTTT	CASSPGTGPDTEAFF
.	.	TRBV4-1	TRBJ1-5	TGCGCCAGCAGCCAAATTCCGGGACGGAATAATCAGCCCCAGCATTTT	CASSQIPGRNNQPQHF
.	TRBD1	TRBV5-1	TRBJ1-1	TGCGCCAGCAGTCACACATCAGGGGGACGAGTAGGCACTGAAGCTTTCTTT	CASSHTSGGRVGTEAFF
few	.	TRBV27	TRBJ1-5	TGTGCCAGTGGATTAAGCAATCAGCCCCAGCATTTT	CASGLSNQPQHF
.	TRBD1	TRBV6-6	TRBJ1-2	TGTGCCAGCAGTTACGGGACAGGGCGTGGCTACACCTTC	CASSYGTGRGYTF
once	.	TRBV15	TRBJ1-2	TGTGCCACCAGCAGGGGGGTGACCCTCGAAGTTGACTATGGCTACACCTTC	CATSRGVTLEVDYGYTF
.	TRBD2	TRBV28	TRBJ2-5	TGTGCCAGCAGTTTAAGGGCGGGAGGGTCGGAGACCCAGTACTTC	CASSLRAGGSETQYF
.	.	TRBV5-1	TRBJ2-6	TGCGCCAGCAGCTCGGGGGACTCTGGGGCCAACGTCCTGACTTTC	CASSSGDSGANVLTF
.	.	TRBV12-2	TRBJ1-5	TGTGCAAGTCGCTTAACGGGTGGGGGGCCCCAGCATTTT	CASRLTGGGPQHF
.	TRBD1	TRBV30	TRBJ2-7	TGTGCCGGACGGGACAGTTACGAGCAGTACTTC	CAGRDSYEQYF
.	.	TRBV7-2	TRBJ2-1	TGTGCCAGCAACCCGTTAGCAGGCGATGAGCAGTTCTTC	CASNPLAGDEQFF
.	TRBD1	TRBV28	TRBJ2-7	TGTGCCAGCAGTTTGGGACAGGGATTGATTTACGAGCAGTACTTC	CASSLGQGLIYEQYF
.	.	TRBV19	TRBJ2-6	TGTGCCAGTAGTAATGCGGGAAAGCTCATTCATGGGGTTTCTGGGGCCAACGTCCTGACTTTC	CASSNAGKLIHGVSGANVLTF
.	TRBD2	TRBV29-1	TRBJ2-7	TGCAGCGTGGAACTAGCGGGTAACGAGCAGTACTTC	CSVELAGNEQYF
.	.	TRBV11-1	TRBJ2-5	TGTGCCAGCAGCCGGGACTTTCAAGAGACCCAGTACTTC	CASSRDFQETQYF
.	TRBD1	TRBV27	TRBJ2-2	TGTGCCAGCAGTTCCCCGTACAGGGGGCGGACCGGGGAGCTGTTTTTT	CASSSPYRGRTGELFF
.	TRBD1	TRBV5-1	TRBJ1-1	TGCGCCAGCAGCAATGGACAGGGGGTGAACACTGAAGCTTTCTTT	CASSNGQGVNTEAFF
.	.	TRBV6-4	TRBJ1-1	TGTGCCAGCAAGAGAGCAGCGAACACTGAAGCTTTCTTT	CASKRAANTEAFF
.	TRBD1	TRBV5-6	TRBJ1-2	TGTGCCAGCAGCTTGGCGACCGGGACAGGGTCTAACTATGGCTACACCTTC	CASSLATGTGSNYGYTF
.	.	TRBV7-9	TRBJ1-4	TGTGCCAGCAGCTTCAGCAGGATGGATGAAAAACTGTTTTTT	CASSFSRMDEKLFF
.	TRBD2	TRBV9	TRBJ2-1	TGTGCCAGCAGCGCGGGGACTAGCGGGAGTGGGTACAATGAGCAGTTCTTC	CASSAGTSGSGYNEQFF
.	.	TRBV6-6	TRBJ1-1	TGTGCCAGCAGTTCCAAGGAGAAGAACACTGAAGCTTTCTTT	CASSSKEKNTEAFF